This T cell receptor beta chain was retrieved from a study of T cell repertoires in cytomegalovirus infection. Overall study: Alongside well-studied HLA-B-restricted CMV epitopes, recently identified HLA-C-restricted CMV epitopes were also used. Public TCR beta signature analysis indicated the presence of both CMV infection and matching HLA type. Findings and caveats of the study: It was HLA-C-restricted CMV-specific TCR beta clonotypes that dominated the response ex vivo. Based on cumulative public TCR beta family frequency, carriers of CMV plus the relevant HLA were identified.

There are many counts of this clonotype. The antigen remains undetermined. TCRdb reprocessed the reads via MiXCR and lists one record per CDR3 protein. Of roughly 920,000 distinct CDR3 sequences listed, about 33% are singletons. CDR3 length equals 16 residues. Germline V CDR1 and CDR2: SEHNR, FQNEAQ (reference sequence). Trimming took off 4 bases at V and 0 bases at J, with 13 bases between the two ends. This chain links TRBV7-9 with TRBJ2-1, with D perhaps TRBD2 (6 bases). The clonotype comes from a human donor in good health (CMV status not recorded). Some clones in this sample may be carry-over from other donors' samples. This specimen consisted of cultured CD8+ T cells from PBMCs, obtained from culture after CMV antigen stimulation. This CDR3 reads CASSWGLYSSYNEQFF. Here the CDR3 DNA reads TGTGCCAGCAGCTGGGGACTTTATAGCTCCTACAATGAGCAGTTCTTC.